This TCR beta chain was captured in a study of shared clonotypes between healthy human individuals. Study-wide background: Three CD4 naive, three CD4 memory, two CD8 naive and one CD8 memory plate were used per donor.

The protocol was immunoSEQ multiplex PCR, while the TCRdb copy is restricted to in-frame clones and leaves out a portion. The sample lists roughly 2,000,000 clones; roughly 95% were seen once. Trimming stripped 1 base from V and 5 bases from J, with 6 bases between. Germline-derived CDR1 and CDR2 are LGHNA and YNFKEQ. This CDR3 comprises 13 residues. CD8 cells regarded as naive lacked CD45RO, were positively chosen for CCR7, and omitted terminally differentiated effector memory CD45RA+ cells. The specimen sequenced was naive CD8+ T cells from PBMCs. This sequence originates from a man aged 18 to 30 in good health. Some clones in this sample may be carry-over from other donors' samples. This chain joins TRBV4-2 and TRBJ2-4; D call uncertain. CDR3 in DNA: TGTGCCAGCAGCCAAGGAACCCAAAACATTCAGTACTTC. This gives the protein CASSQGTQNIQYF.